This TCR beta chain came from a study of CD8 T cells in ankylosing spondylitis. TCRdb analysed the 5' RACE reads with MiXCR anew, one entry per CDR3 protein. This table holds under 150,000 distinct CDR3 sequences, 9.3% found once. The CDR3 is 14 amino acids. Germline values: CDR1 KGHDR, CDR2 SFDVKD. Trimming cost V 3 bases and J 2 bases; bases outside gene matches: 1. This clonotype was counted at least ten times. As yet, its antigen is unknown. Study conclusions and caveats: Matched synovial fluid from ankylosing spondylitis patients was reported to be enriched for disease-linked clones.

The clonotype comes from a male donor with ankylosing spondylitis or in good health (not recorded which). Sequencing was performed on blood, either unsorted or a sorted T cell fraction (not recorded which). V is TRBV24-1 and J is TRBJ2-7, with 9 nucleotides matching TRBD2. CDR3 bases: TGTGCCACCAGTGATGGCGGGAGGGCCTACGAGCAGTACTTC. Amino acid sequence: CATSDGGRAYEQYF.